The rows below give T cell receptor beta chains drawn from one sample of a study of blood T cell repertoires in COVID-19. Using immunoSEQ multiplex PCR, the repertoire was profiled, and TCRdb retains in-frame clones only, with some absent. The sample holds over 40,000 clones, about 90% seen once. The sequenced sample was peripheral blood. The receptors were gathered from a man aged 65-85 years with active COVID-19. CDR3s include the opening cysteine and the closing phenylalanine or tryptophan. The D gene is left open where the match is weak. Only part of the rows carry a size: once, few, many, or a class if the clone is expanded.

D: TRBD1; V: TRBV4-3; J: TRBJ2-7; size: once; CDR3: CASSQVWGQGYEQYF; DNA: TGCGCCAGCAGCCAAGTATGGGGACAGGGGTACGAGCAGTACTTC
D: TRBD2; V: TRBV30; J: TRBJ2-2; size: -; CDR3: CAWSRLAGKTGELFF; DNA: TGTGCCTGGAGTAGGCTAGCGGGGAAGACCGGGGAGCTGTTTTTT
D: TRBD1; V: TRBV7-2; J: TRBJ1-2; size: -; CDR3: CASSSAAGGRNYGYTF; DNA: TGTGCCAGCAGCTCGGCAGCAGGGGGCCGTAACTATGGCTACACCTTC
D: TRBD2; V: TRBV7-8; J: TRBJ2-3; size: -; CDR3: CASSLRTSGGADTQYF; DNA: TGTGCCAGCAGCTTACGGACTAGCGGGGGCGCAGATACGCAGTATTTT
D: -; V: TRBV15; J: TRBJ1-1; size: -; CDR3: CATSRDPITEAFF; DNA: TGTGCCACCAGCAGAGATCCAATCACTGAAGCTTTCTTT
D: -; V: TRBV5-4; J: TRBJ2-2; size: -; CDR3: CASSFSGAGELFF; DNA: TGTGCCAGCAGCTTCTCAGGGGCCGGGGAGCTGTTTTTT
D: -; V: TRBV30; J: TRBJ2-5; size: -; CDR3: CAWSDRWEQETQYF; DNA: TGTGCCTGGAGCGACCGTTGGGAGCAAGAGACCCAGTACTTC
D: -; V: TRBV19; J: TRBJ2-7; size: -; CDR3: CASSPSRGTPYEQYF; DNA: TGTGCCAGTAGCCCTTCCCGGGGGACTCCCTACGAGCAGTACTTC
D: -; V: TRBV24-1; J: TRBJ1-5; size: -; CDR3: CATSEQRVGPQHF; DNA: TGTGCCACCAGTGAGCAGAGGGTTGGGCCCCAGCATTTT
D: TRBD2; V: TRBV10-2; J: TRBJ2-1; size: -; CDR3: CASSEIAGVGLYNEQFF; DNA: TGCGCCAGCAGTGAGATCGCGGGGGTGGGGCTCTACAATGAGCAGTTCTTC
D: -; V: TRBV7-9; J: TRBJ1-6; size: -; CDR3: CASSLDPITHLHF; DNA: TGTGCCAGCAGCTTAGATCCGATCACTCACCTCCACTTT
D: -; V: TRBV6-5; J: TRBJ2-5; size: -; CDR3: CASSTGETQYF; DNA: TGTGCCAGCAGCACCGGGGAGACCCAGTACTTC
D: -; V: TRBV18; J: TRBJ1-5; size: -; CDR3: CASSPKGGRSNQPQHF; DNA: TGTGCCAGCTCACCAAAGGGGGGGCGTAGCAATCAGCCCCAGCATTTT
D: -; V: TRBV10-3; J: TRBJ1-2; size: -; CDR3: CAISESTAGHGYTF; DNA: TGTGCCATCAGTGAGTCCACAGCAGGCCATGGCTACACCTTC
D: -; V: TRBV6-5; J: TRBJ2-1; size: once; CDR3: CASSYSRGGGNEQFF; DNA: TGTGCCAGCAGTTACTCGAGAGGGGGAGGGAATGAGCAGTTCTTC
D: -; V: TRBV5-1; J: TRBJ1-4; size: -; CDR3: CASSLDSGGEKLFF; DNA: TGCGCCAGCAGCTTGGATTCGGGTGGCGAAAAACTGTTTTTT
D: TRBD1; V: TRBV19; J: TRBJ1-2; size: -; CDR3: CASRNAGGGYGYTF; DNA: TGTGCCAGTAGGAACGCAGGGGGCGGTTATGGCTACACCTTC
D: TRBD1; V: TRBV4-3; J: TRBJ2-5; size: -; CDR3: CASSQSADRGRGTQYF; DNA: TGCGCCAGCAGCCAATCGGCGGACAGGGGAAGGGGGACCCAGTACTTC
D: -; V: TRBV11-2; J: TRBJ1-2; size: -; CDR3: CAGDGGRGGYTF; DNA: TGTGCCGGGGACGGGGGGCGAGGTGGCTACACCTTC
D: TRBD1; V: TRBV4-1; J: TRBJ1-5; size: -; CDR3: CASSWTGNSNQPQHF; DNA: TGCGCCAGCAGCTGGACAGGGAATAGCAATCAGCCCCAGCATTTT
D: -; V: TRBV10-3; J: TRBJ1-2; size: -; CDR3: CAIRAGEGYGYTF; DNA: TGTGCCATCAGGGCAGGGGAGGGCTATGGCTACACCTTC
D: -; V: TRBV28; J: TRBJ1-5; size: -; CDR3: CASDTEQGNQPQHF; DNA: TGTGCCAGCGACACCGAGCAGGGCAATCAGCCCCAGCATTTT
D: -; V: TRBV6-6; J: TRBJ1-4; size: -; CDR3: CASSSGQGEKLFF; DNA: TGTGCCAGCAGTTCGGGACAAGGTGAAAAACTGTTTTTT
D: -; V: TRBV27; J: TRBJ2-1; size: -; CDR3: CASSSSGGGDNEQFF; DNA: TGTGCCAGCAGTTCGTCAGGCGGAGGGGACAATGAGCAGTTCTTC
D: -; V: TRBV30; J: TRBJ2-2; size: -; CDR3: CAWSRGTTGELFF; DNA: TGTGCCTGGAGTAGGGGTACCACCGGGGAGCTGTTTTTT
D: -; V: TRBV2; J: TRBJ2-1; size: -; CDR3: CASSERAGINYGEQFF; DNA: TGTGCCAGCAGTGAGCGGGCGGGGATCAATTACGGTGAGCAGTTCTTC
D: TRBD2; V: TRBV7-6; J: TRBJ2-7; size: -; CDR3: CASSLARGRGESYEQYF; DNA: TGTGCCAGCAGCTTAGCGCGGGGGCGGGGGGAGTCCTACGAGCAGTACTTC
D: -; V: TRBV24-1; J: TRBJ2-3; size: -; CDR3: CATKRGAADTQYF; DNA: TGTGCCACCAAACGGGGGGCCGCAGATACGCAGTATTTT
D: -; V: TRBV30; J: TRBJ1-2; size: -; CDR3: CAWSVQDNYGYTF; DNA: TGTGCCTGGAGTGTACAGGATAACTATGGCTACACCTTC
D: -; V: TRBV12-3/TRBV12-4; J: TRBJ1-2; size: -; CDR3: CASRAVPLSGYTF; DNA: TGTGCCAGCAGAGCGGTGCCTTTGAGCGGCTACACCTTC
D: TRBD2; V: TRBV5-1; J: TRBJ2-1; size: -; CDR3: CASSPGTSGRSSYNEQFF; DNA: TGCGCCAGCAGCCCCGGGACTAGCGGGAGGAGCTCCTACAATGAGCAGTTCTTC
D: -; V: TRBV12-3/TRBV12-4; J: TRBJ1-6; size: -; CDR3: CASTEYGSPLHF; DNA: TGTGCCAGCACCGAGTACGGGTCACCCCTCCACTTT
D: -; V: TRBV3-1/TRBV3-2; J: TRBJ2-5; size: -; CDR3: CASSQGTGLQETQYF; DNA: TGTGCCAGCAGCCAGGGTACAGGGCTCCAAGAGACCCAGTACTTC
D: TRBD1; V: TRBV30; J: TRBJ1-4; size: -; CDR3: CAWGDRGVSTNEKLFF; DNA: TGTGCCTGGGGGGACAGGGGGGTTTCTACTAATGAAAAACTGTTTTTT
D: TRBD1; V: TRBV25-1; J: TRBJ2-5; size: -; CDR3: CASNMRGTGGQETQYF; DNA: TGTGCCAGCAACATGAGGGGGACAGGGGGCCAAGAGACCCAGTACTTC
D: TRBD2; V: TRBV15; J: TRBJ2-6; size: -; CDR3: CATSLGKGGIGANVLTF; DNA: TGTGCCACCAGCTTGGGGAAGGGAGGGATCGGGGCCAACGTCCTGACTTTC
D: -; V: TRBV6-5; J: TRBJ2-5; size: -; CDR3: CASSYGELETQYF; DNA: TGTGCCAGCAGTTACGGGGAGTTAGAGACCCAGTACTTC
D: -; V: TRBV18; J: TRBJ1-5; size: -; CDR3: CASSPSAGLGQPQHF; DNA: TGTGCCAGCTCACCGAGTGCAGGGTTAGGTCAGCCCCAGCATTTT
D: -; V: TRBV28; J: TRBJ2-4; size: -; CDR3: CASSSNGGLAKNIQYF; DNA: TGTGCCAGCAGTTCGAACGGGGGACTAGCCAAAAACATTCAGTACTTC
D: -; V: TRBV19; J: TRBJ1-5; size: once; CDR3: CASSISPNQPQHF; DNA: TGTGCCAGTAGTATATCCCCAAATCAGCCCCAGCATTTT
D: TRBD2; V: TRBV7-9; J: TRBJ2-5; size: -; CDR3: CASSFVGDYSQETQYF; DNA: TGTGCCAGCAGCTTCGTGGGGGACTACTCACAAGAGACCCAGTACTTC
D: -; V: TRBV21-1; J: TRBJ2-3; size: -; CDR3: CASSNTERGKGDTQYF; DNA: TGTGCCAGCAGCAACACCGAGAGGGGGAAAGGGGATACGCAGTATTTT
D: -; V: TRBV6-5; J: TRBJ1-6; size: -; CDR3: CASSYLLSSYNSPLHF; DNA: TGTGCCAGCAGTTACCTACTGAGCTCCTATAATTCACCCCTCCACTTT
D: -; V: TRBV3-1/TRBV3-2; J: TRBJ1-1; size: -; CDR3: CASSQDLSRVTEAFF; DNA: TGTGCCAGCAGCCAAGATCTGTCGAGGGTAACTGAAGCTTTCTTT
D: TRBD1; V: TRBV7-9; J: TRBJ1-1; size: -; CDR3: CASSFMDRTNTEAFF; DNA: TGTGCCAGCAGCTTTATGGACAGGACGAACACTGAAGCTTTCTTT
D: -; V: TRBV19; J: TRBJ1-3; size: -; CDR3: CASPTGHRGGNTIYF; DNA: TGTGCCAGTCCAACAGGTCACCGGGGGGGAAACACCATATATTTT
D: -; V: TRBV2; J: TRBJ1-2; size: -; CDR3: CASQGGWEGGYTF; DNA: TGTGCCAGCCAAGGTGGTTGGGAGGGTGGCTACACCTTC